This T cell receptor (beta chain) was recorded in a study of Graves' ophthalmopathy and Graves' hyperthyroidism. General study findings and limits: A model of 13 signatures distinguished ophthalmopathy from stable hyperthyroidism at approximately 90% sensitivity and 70% to 84% specificity. In blood, most expanded thyroid clonotypes above 0.001 frequency were also detected.

For repertoire sequencing, the TCR beta CDR3 regions were amplified from RNA transcripts. First-round RT-PCR with HTBI primers preceded a second-round multiplex PCR. TCRdb ran MiXCR on the multiplex PCR reads and lists one entry per CDR3 protein. Altogether over a million distinct CDR3 sequences are present, about 40% being singletons, with the ten largest covering around 10%. Germline CDR1 reads SEHNR; CDR2 reads FQNEAQ (reference sequence). The V end was cut by 8 bases, the J end by 8 bases, with 27 bases between. This CDR3 comprises 16 residues. This clonotype was observed at least ten times. Its antigen is not identified.

The clonotype originates from an adult man with Graves' hyperthyroidism. The specimen was peripheral blood or thyroid tissue (not recorded which). The chain links TRBV7-9 to TRBJ1-1; unclear D gene. The CDR3 nucleotides read TGTGCCAGCGAAACTCTCACCCTCGGCGCGACGGAGGAAGCTTTCTTT. Residues: CASETLTLGATEEAFF.